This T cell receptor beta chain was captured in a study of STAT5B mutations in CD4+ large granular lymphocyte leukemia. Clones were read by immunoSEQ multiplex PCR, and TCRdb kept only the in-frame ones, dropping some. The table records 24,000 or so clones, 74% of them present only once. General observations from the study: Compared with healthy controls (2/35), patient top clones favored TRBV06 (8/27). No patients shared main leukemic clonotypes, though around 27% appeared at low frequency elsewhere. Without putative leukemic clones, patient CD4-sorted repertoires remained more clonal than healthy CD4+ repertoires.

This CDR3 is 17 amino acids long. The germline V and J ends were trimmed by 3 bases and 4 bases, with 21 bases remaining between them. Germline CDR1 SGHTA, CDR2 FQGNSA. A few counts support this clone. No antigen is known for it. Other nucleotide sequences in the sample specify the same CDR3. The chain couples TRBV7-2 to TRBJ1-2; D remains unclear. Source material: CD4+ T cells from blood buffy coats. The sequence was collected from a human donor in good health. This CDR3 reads CASSFGKTSDLRYGYTF. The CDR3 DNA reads TGTGCCAGCAGCTTCGGGAAAACCTCGGACCTGCGCTATGGCTACACCTTC.